This is a list of T cell receptor beta chains from one sample in a study of blood T cells in healthy people across ages. In TCRdb, the 5' RACE reads were re-called with MiXCR into one record per CDR3 protein. Counted here are 1.5 million or so distinct CDR3 sequences, around two fifths occurring once; the ten biggest clones make up roughly 7.9%. Material: blood. The receptors come from a young woman in good health. CDR3s include the opening cysteine and the closing phenylalanine or tryptophan. D genes are given only for firm matches. Only some rows state a clone size, as once, few, many or a class for expanded clones.

d_gene: TRBD2; v_gene: TRBV4-2; abundance: many; j_gene: TRBJ2-1; len: 14; CDR3nt: TGTGCCAGCAGCCAAGGGCAGCGGGGGAATGAGCAGTTCTTC; CDR3aa: CASSQGQRGNEQFF
d_gene: TRBD1; v_gene: TRBV30; abundance: few; j_gene: TRBJ2-1; len: 13; CDR3nt: TGTGCCTGGAGTAAGGCCGGGACAGCAGAGCAGTTCTTC; CDR3aa: CAWSKAGTAEQFF
d_gene: -; v_gene: TRBV6-1; abundance: few; j_gene: TRBJ2-3; len: 12; CDR3nt: TGTGCCAGCAGGTGGGGTGCAGATACGCAGTATTTT; CDR3aa: CASRWGADTQYF
d_gene: TRBD2; v_gene: TRBV2; abundance: -; j_gene: TRBJ2-3; len: 19; CDR3nt: TGTGCCAGCAGGGCCAGACTAGCGGGGGGCCCCCACGGCACAGATACGCAGTATTTT; CDR3aa: CASRARLAGGPHGTDTQYF
d_gene: -; v_gene: TRBV20-1; abundance: few; j_gene: TRBJ1-2; len: 13; CDR3nt: TGCAGTGCTAGAGATCCCCTGGCCAACGGCTACACCTTC; CDR3aa: CSARDPLANGYTF
d_gene: TRBD1; v_gene: TRBV6-2/TRBV6-3; abundance: -; j_gene: TRBJ2-7; len: 15; CDR3nt: TGTGCCAGCAGCCTTCTCGGGACAGCAACCTACGAGCAGTACTTC; CDR3aa: CASSLLGTATYEQYF
d_gene: TRBD2; v_gene: TRBV7-2; abundance: -; j_gene: TRBJ2-5; len: 15; CDR3nt: TGTGCCAGCAGTCCAAGGACTAGTCCAGCCGAGACCCAGTACTTC; CDR3aa: CASSPRTSPAETQYF
d_gene: TRBD2; v_gene: TRBV7-2; abundance: -; j_gene: TRBJ2-5; len: 16; CDR3nt: TGTGCCAGCAGCTTAGAACTAGCGGGGGGTTGGGAGACCCAGTACTTC; CDR3aa: CASSLELAGGWETQYF
d_gene: TRBD2; v_gene: TRBV5-1; abundance: once; j_gene: TRBJ2-1; len: 13; CDR3nt: TGCGCCAGCAGCTGGACTAGGTCCTCTGAGCAGTTCTTC; CDR3aa: CASSWTRSSEQFF
d_gene: TRBD2; v_gene: TRBV7-2; abundance: -; j_gene: TRBJ2-3; len: 18; CDR3nt: TGTGCCAGCAGCGTCCGAAGGGGCGGGGGGCCAAGCACAGATACGCGGTATTTT; CDR3aa: CASSVRRGGGPSTDTRYF
d_gene: -; v_gene: TRBV25-1; abundance: -; j_gene: TRBJ1-3; len: 15; CDR3nt: TGTGCCAGTTCGTTTTTGACAGGATCTGGAAACACCATATATTTT; CDR3aa: CASSFLTGSGNTIYF
d_gene: -; v_gene: TRBV7-2; abundance: few; j_gene: TRBJ2-7; len: 20; CDR3nt: TGTGCCAGCAGCTATACGTCGCAGCTCTCCACTCAACAGGACTCCTACGAGCAGTACTTC; CDR3aa: CASSYTSQLSTQQDSYEQYF